These T cell receptor beta chains were read from a single sample in a study of cytomegalovirus exposure and HLA in healthy donors. Sequencing was performed with immunoSEQ multiplex PCR; in TCRdb, only in-frame clones are kept and a portion is missing. Of roughly 100,000 clones in the sample, about 70% were seen once. The source material was PBMCs. All receptors come from a man over 45 in good health and CMV-seropositive. Both conserved end residues are part of each CDR3. The D gene is left open where the match is weak. Clone size is not always given. Where it is, it says once, few, many or a class for expanded clones.

j_call d_call v_call clone_size cdr3_nt cdr3_aa
TRBJ2-3 TRBD2 TRBV29-1 . TGCAGCGTTCCCCCGCCGGGACTAGCGGGGATGGAGGCAGATACGCAGTATTTT CSVPPPGLAGMEADTQYF
TRBJ2-7 . TRBV6-1 . TGTGCCAGCACGAAGGACAGCCTTCTTTCCTACGAGCAGTACTTC CASTKDSLLSYEQYF
TRBJ1-1 TRBD1 TRBV5-1 . TGCGCCAGCAGCTTGGCGACAGGGGACCCTGAAGCTTTCTTT CASSLATGDPEAFF
TRBJ2-7 . TRBV10-1 . TGCGCCAGCAGTGAGAGCGGTCAGGGGAAGGGAGAGCAGTACTTC CASSESGQGKGEQYF
TRBJ2-1 TRBD1 TRBV29-1 . TGCAGCGCCCGGGACAGGGTGTCTAGCAATTACAATGAGCAGTTCTTC CSARDRVSSNYNEQFF
TRBJ1-1 . TRBV6-5 . TGTGCCAGCAGTTACTCGGGGGGGAACACTGAAGCTTTCTTT CASSYSGGNTEAFF
TRBJ1-1 . TRBV7-2 . TGTGCCAGCAGCTTAGTCGGAGCGGGGAGAACTGAAGCTTTCTTT CASSLVGAGRTEAFF
TRBJ2-2 TRBD2 TRBV18 once TGTGCCAGCTCCTTACTAGCGGGAGTTGAGACCGGGGAGCTGTTTTTT CASSLLAGVETGELFF
TRBJ1-4 TRBD1 TRBV6-5 few TGTGCCAGCAGTACTGGACAGGGCTCTAATGAAAAACTGTTTTTT CASSTGQGSNEKLFF
TRBJ1-4 . TRBV28 . TGTGCCAGCAGTATACCGGGGTCAAAAGCTGAAAAACTGTTTTTT CASSIPGSKAEKLFF
TRBJ2-2 TRBD2 TRBV9 . TGTGCCAGCAGCGTAACTAGCGGGGGGCCGAACACCGGGGAGCTGTTTTTT CASSVTSGGPNTGELFF
TRBJ2-7 . TRBV11-2 . TGTGCCAGCACGCCGCGGGCGGGGTCCCTTCCCTACGAGCAGTACTTC CASTPRAGSLPYEQYF
TRBJ2-5 TRBD1 TRBV10-2 . TGCGCCAGCAGTGAGAGGGGACAGCAAGAGACCCAGTACTTC CASSERGQQETQYF
TRBJ2-2 . TRBV2 few TGTGCCAGCCGGCCCGGGTCAAACACCGGGGAGCTGTTTTTT CASRPGSNTGELFF
TRBJ2-2 . TRBV11-3 . TGTGCCAGCAGCTTGCAGGGCTTTAACACCGGGGAGCTGTTTTTT CASSLQGFNTGELFF
TRBJ2-7 . TRBV2 . TGTGCCAGCCGATCCGTCGGGAATTCGAACGAGCAGTACTTC CASRSVGNSNEQYF
TRBJ1-4 TRBD1 TRBV5-1 . TGCGCCAGCAGCCTGGGACAGACAACTAATGAAAAACTGTTTTTT CASSLGQTTNEKLFF
TRBJ2-7 . TRBV14 few TGTGCCAGCAGCCAAGCTAGGATAAACGCCTACGAGCAGTACTTC CASSQARINAYEQYF
TRBJ2-1 . TRBV27 . TGTGCCAGCAGTTTGCAGGGGAACAATGAGCAGTTCTTC CASSLQGNNEQFF
TRBJ1-4 . TRBV7-9 . TGTGCCAGCGGCTACACCACAACTAATGAAAAACTGTTTTTT CASGYTTTNEKLFF
TRBJ1-1 . TRBV5-1 . TGCGCCAGCAGCTCGTCTACAGGACCCTCTGCTGAAGCTTTCTTT CASSSSTGPSAEAFF
TRBJ2-2 . TRBV5-1 . TGCGCCAGCAGCTTGGCTAGTACGAACACCGGGGAGCTGTTTTTT CASSLASTNTGELFF
TRBJ2-7 . TRBV7-3 . TGTGCCAGCAGCTTAAGTGGCGGCGCCTACGAGCAGTACTTC CASSLSGGAYEQYF